The 19 T cell receptor beta chains below were found in one sample sequenced in a study of Ad26.COV2.S vaccination and SARS-CoV-2 variants. As to treatment: around 19 received Ad26.COV2.S at low or high dose, single or two shots; 5 received placebo; per-sample allocation not given. On day 63 after the first injection, vaccine and placebo recipients gave samples. Produced via immunoSEQ multiplex PCR; TCRdb's table is partial and in-frame only. The repertoire consists of approximately 360,000 clones, with around 82% occurring once and the leading ten covering 7.4%. The sample in question was peripheral blood, obtained in a trial of Ad26.COV2.S vaccine versus placebo. The receptors here all came from a person aged 18-65 years who received the Ad26.COV2.S COVID-19 vaccine or a placebo.

This chain uses TRBV30 with TRBJ2-7; D not certain. The germline gives CDR1 GTSNPN, CDR2 SVGIG (reference sequence). Trimming stripped 4 bases from V and 5 bases from J, with 21 bases between. CDR3 length: 15 amino acids. CDR3 amino acids: CAWKGAVGPFDEQYF. CDR3 nucleotide sequence: TGTGCCTGGAAAGGCGCGGTAGGGCCCTTTGACGAGCAGTACTTC.

The genes are TRBV28 and TRBJ2-5, with D uncertain. The CDR3 is 16 amino acids. CDR1 MDHEN and CDR2 SYDVKM come from the germline V gene. V lost 3 bases, J lost 5 bases, and 19 bases lay in between. The chain's CDR3 is CASSFSSGGNGETQYF. CDR3 DNA: TGTGCCAGCAGTTTCTCCTCTGGTGGGAATGGGGAGACCCAGTACTTC.

J is TRBJ1-1 and V is TRBV6-2 or TRBV6-3, with D uncertain. CDR1 and CDR2 (germline): MNHEY, SVGEGT. Trimming stripped 6 bases from V and 1 base from J, with 9 bases between. The CDR3 consists of 13 residues. CDR3 in DNA: TGTGCCAGCAGCCTGGTGGGGAACACTGAAGCTTTCTTT. This sequence encodes CASSLVGNTEAFF.

This rearrangement joins TRBV29-1 to TRBJ2-7; 14 bases agree with TRBD2. The CDR3 spans 13 residues. V trimming: 3 bases; J trimming: 6 bases; junction bases outside the gene matches: 1. The germline CDR1 and CDR2 sequences are SQVTM and ANQGSEA. CDR3 sequence (DNA): TGCAGCGTTGAGGGACTAGCGGGAGCCGAGCAGTACTTC. As protein: CSVEGLAGAEQYF.

V and J are TRBV10-3 and TRBJ2-1, with 11 bases fitting TRBD1. The CDR3 loop spans 14 amino acids. V dropped 6 bases and J dropped 3; count of bases not matched to a gene: 1. The V gene's germline CDR1 is ENHRY and CDR2 SYGVKD. The CDR3 DNA follows: TGTGCCATCAGGGGGACAGGGGGCTACAATGAGCAGTTCTTC. Its protein product is CAIRGTGGYNEQFF.

The count of this clone is one. The chain joins TRBV5-5 to TRBJ1-6; 9 bases are a match to TRBD1. V lost 1 base and J lost 7; bases outside the gene matches: 12. CDR1 SGHKS and CDR2 YYEKEE come from the germline V gene (reference sequence). The CDR3 sequence is 18 residues long. CDR3 bases: TGTGCCAGCAGCTTGCTTCATTTAAACGGACAGGGGAATTCACCCCTCCACTTT. This sequence encodes CASSLLHLNGQGNSPLHF. Using reference TRBV5-5 and TRBJ1-6 for the parts outside the CDR3, the full variable domain is DAGVTQSPTHLIKTRGQQVTLRCSPISGHKSVSWYQQVLGQGPQFIFQYYEKEERGRGNFPDRFSARQFPNYSSELNVNALLLGDSALYLCASSLLHLNGQGNSPLHFGNGTRLTVT.

V and J are TRBV7-2 and TRBJ1-1, with 10 bases fitting TRBD1. The CDR3 has 15 amino acids. Germline CDR1 SGHTA, CDR2 FQGNSA. J gave up 3 bases and V 6 bases, and 7 bases lay outside the gene matches. The CDR3 region is CASSQTGTGDTEAFF. DNA for the CDR3: TGTGCCAGCAGTCAAACCGGGACAGGGGACACTGAAGCTTTCTTT.

The V call is TRBV5-1, the J call TRBJ1-2; D uncertain. This CDR3 comprises 14 residues. With 4 bases removed from V and 8 bases from J, the gap between germline ends came to 18 bases. Germline CDR1 is SGHRS and CDR2 is YFSETQ. CDR3 nucleotides: TGCGCCAGCAGCCTCGATGACTCCTTTGGGGGCTACACCTTC. Translating gives CASSLDDSFGGYTF.

This chain links TRBV7-9 with TRBJ2-1; either TRBD1 or TRBD2 may supply D (6 bases each). V was pared by 5 bases and J by 4 bases, with 18 bases between. The CDR3 has 16 amino acids. Germline CDR1 reads SEHNR; CDR2 reads FQNEAQ (reference sequence). The CDR3 sequence: CASSHREDWRYNEQFF. The CDR3 DNA is TGTGCCAGCAGCCACAGGGAGGACTGGCGTTACAATGAGCAGTTCTTC.

The rearrangement joins TRBV28 to TRBJ1-1, with D unclear. The CDR3 loop spans 15 amino acids. Per the germline V gene, CDR1 is MDHEN and CDR2 is SYDVKM. Trimming left V 4 bases short and J 4 bases short, with 16 bases between. Here the CDR3 DNA reads TGTGCCAGCAGTTCTGTGGGTGTCGGGAGCACTGAAGCTTTCTTT. Protein sequence: CASSSVGVGSTEAFF.

The CDR3 is CASSPLGENTGELFF. The CDR3 DNA reads as TGTGCCAGCAGTCCCCTAGGCGAGAACACCGGGGAGCTGTTTTTT. The chain employs TRBV25-1 and TRBJ2-2; D gene unclear. Per the germline V gene, CDR1 is MGHDK and CDR2 is SYGVNS. The CDR3 is 15 amino acids. The V and J ends lost 5 bases and 1 base respectively, with 11 bases between them. The whole variable domain, filled in from reference TRBV25-1 and TRBJ2-2, reads EADIYQTPRYLVIGTGKKITLECSQTMGHDKMYWYQQDPGMELHLIHYSYGVNSTEKGDLSSESTVSRIRTEHFPLTLESARPSHTSQYLCASSPLGENTGELFFGEGSRLTVL.

The chain employs TRBV28 and TRBJ2-2; D not certain. Germline assignment: CDR1 MDHEN and CDR2 SYDVKM. This CDR3 region has 13 residues. V shed 3 bases and J shed 5 bases, with 7 bases lying between them. The CDR3: CASSFGWTGELFF. CDR3 coding DNA: TGTGCCAGCAGTTTCGGGTGGACCGGGGAGCTGTTTTTT.

V gene TRBV5-1 combines with J gene TRBJ2-1, with a weak D call TRBD1 (5 bases). This CDR3 comprises 15 residues. Germline CDR1 reads SGHRS; CDR2 reads YFSETQ. Trimming shortened V by 4 bases and J by 4 bases, and 15 bases separated the two germline ends. The CDR3 loop reads CASSKTFAGYNEQFF. In DNA form, the CDR3 reads TGCGCCAGCAGCAAAACCTTTGCAGGGTACAATGAGCAGTTCTTC.

This clone was counted only a few times. CDR3 region: CASSEDGETEAFF. In nucleotides, the CDR3 is TGTGCCAGCAGTGAAGATGGGGAGACTGAAGCTTTCTTT. V is TRBV2 and J is TRBJ1-1; D call uncertain. V lost 1 base and J 5 bases, leaving 8 bases between the germline ends. The CDR3 runs to 13 residues. The germline V gene encodes CDR1 SNHLY and CDR2 FYNNEI.

This clone was seen a handful of times. This sample includes further DNA sequences coding for the same CDR3. This chain uses TRBV5-1 with TRBJ2-7; D call uncertain. V was shortened by 0 bases and J by 2 bases, with 9 bases between the two germline ends. This CDR3 comprises 14 residues. The V gene's germline CDR1 is SGHRS and CDR2 YFSETQ. The CDR3 protein is CASSLVVQPYEQYF. CDR3 DNA: TGCGCCAGCAGCTTGGTTGTCCAGCCCTACGAGCAGTACTTC.

The chain couples TRBV6-6 to TRBJ2-2; no definite D call. This CDR3 spans 14 amino acids. CDR1 is MNHNY and CDR2 is SVGAGI in the germline V gene (reference sequence). The V end lost 2 bases, the J end lost 0 bases, and 4 bases lay between the germline ends. CDR3 nucleotide sequence: TGTGCCAGCAGTTACGGGGCGAACACCGGGGAGCTGTTTTTT. It translates to CASSYGANTGELFF.

The chain recombines TRBV7-3 with TRBJ2-3; D ambiguous. CDR3 size: 16 residues. CDR1 SGHTA and CDR2 FQGTGA come from the germline V gene. Deletions cut 3 bases from V and 3 bases from J, with 16 bases between. Here the CDR3 reads CASSFLGPFGTDTQYF. In DNA form, the CDR3 reads TGTGCCAGCAGCTTTTTAGGCCCCTTCGGGACAGATACGCAGTATTTT. Complete variable domain (other parts from reference TRBV7-3 and TRBJ2-3): GAGVSQTPSNKVTEKGKYVELRCDPISGHTALYWYRQSLGQGPEFLIYFQGTGAADDSGLPNDRFFAVRPEGSVSTLKIQRTERGDSAVYLCASSFLGPFGTDTQYFGPGTRLTVL.

The chain joins TRBV3-1 (or the pseudogene TRBV3-2) to TRBJ2-1; 9 bases are shared with TRBD2. The CDR3 contains 14 residues. Per the germline V gene, CDR1 is LGHDT and CDR2 is YNNKEL (reference sequence). The junction had 7 bases not matched to a gene; V was cut back by 3 bases and J by 10 bases. Here the CDR3 DNA reads TGTGCCAGCAGCCATGCGGCGGGAGGGCGAGAGCAGTTCTTC. This translates into CASSHAAGGREQFF.

This clone has a handful of counts. This chain links TRBV4-3 with TRBJ2-1; D remains unclear. In germline, CDR1 is LGHNA, CDR2 YSLEER. The CDR3 is 15 amino acids. Trimming shortened V by 4 bases and J by 4 bases, and 14 bases separated the two germline ends. CDR3 amino acids: CASSRMASTYNEQFF. CDR3 sequence (DNA): TGCGCCAGCAGCCGCATGGCCTCCACTTACAATGAGCAGTTCTTC.